The clone carrying this T cell receptor (beta chain) came up many times. What it binds is unknown. This CDR3 region has 13 residues. V lost 5 bases and J 1 base, leaving 8 bases between the germline ends. The V gene's germline CDR1 is SGHTA and CDR2 FQGNSA. The source of the sample is a study of T cells after yellow fever vaccination. Study information: Low-cell-number fractions underwent preparation using SMART-Seq v4 Ultra Low Input. Study-wide results and limits: Booster samples showed a return of most primary-vaccination clones (roughly 96% CD4, approximately 85% CD8). The secondary response was weaker but peaked faster, day 5 versus 15.

They built TCR cDNA with 5'RACE template switching, a step that put in a universal primer site and UMIs. TCRdb used MiXCR to reprocess the 5' RACE reads, holding one entry per CDR3 protein. Here the sample spans about 300,000 distinct CDR3 sequences, 4% being singletons. This TCR came from a man younger than 35 who received the YFV17D yellow fever vaccine. The sample consisted of PBMCs, taken 5 days after the yellow fever booster vaccination. V is TRBV7-2 and J is TRBJ1-1; possibly TRBD1 for D (5 bases). CDR3 in DNA: TGTGCCAGCAGCAGGGACGGGAACACTGAAGCTTTCTTT. Translating gives CASSRDGNTEAFF.